A single sample gave rise to the 26 T cell receptor beta chains below, sequenced in a study of cytomegalovirus exposure and HLA in healthy donors (dated by TCRdb to about 2017). Libraries were constructed by the immunoSEQ multiplex PCR assay. The multiplex PCR relied on a mix of 60 forward primers for TCR Vbeta segments and 13 reverse primers for TCR Jbeta segments. This is the immuneACCESS table as TCRdb keeps it, with only in-frame sequences that have V and J called. A part of the clones is gone; compared with another copy, unresolved V genes explain less than half, and the rest is unexplained. The sample table records 100,000 to 150,000 clones; around four fifths of these occur just once. The ten largest clones take up around 2.1% of the sample. Material: PBMCs. Receptors originate from a woman aged 40 to 50 in good health and CMV-seropositive.

The chain is built from TRBV30 and TRBJ2-7, with 15 bases aligning to TRBD2. With 5 bases clipped from V and 2 bases from J, the junction kept 1 base outside the gene matches. Germline V CDR1 and CDR2: GTSNPN, SVGIG (reference sequence). This CDR3 comprises 14 residues. Here the CDR3 DNA reads TGTGCCTGGGGGACTAGCGGGGGGACCTACGAGCAGTACTTC. Translating it yields CAWGTSGGTYEQYF.

The J gene is TRBJ1-3, the V gene TRBV6-5, with D uncertain. CDR1 is MNHEY and CDR2 is SVGAGI in the germline V gene. Trimming removed 2 bases from V and 4 bases from J, with 9 bases in between. This CDR3 spans 14 amino acids. CDR3 amino acids: CASSYEGSGNTIYF. The CDR3, as DNA: TGTGCCAGCAGTTACGAGGGATCCGGAAACACCATATATTTT.

The rearrangement joins TRBV7-2 to TRBJ2-7; TRBD2 agrees at 10 bases. CDR1 and CDR2 from the germline V gene are SGHTA and FQGNSA. There are 15 residues in the CDR3. V shed 3 bases and J 4 bases; nucleotides not matched to a gene: 6. This chain's CDR3 is CASSFSGGRSYEQYF. DNA for the CDR3: TGTGCCAGCAGCTTTAGCGGGGGGCGTTCTTACGAGCAGTACTTC.

V and J are TRBV30 and TRBJ1-5, with D possibly being TRBD1 (5 bases). The CDR3 loop spans 15 amino acids. Germline V gene data show CDR1 as GTSNPN and CDR2 as SVGIG (reference sequence). The ends were cut back, 0 bases at V and 4 bases at J, with 13 bases in the middle. The CDR3 bases are TGTGCCTGGAGTGTACAGGCAGGGCCTAATCAGCCCCAGCATTTT. Translated: CAWSVQAGPNQPQHF.

The chain couples TRBV6-4 to TRBJ2-1; 9 bases are a match to TRBD2. The CDR3 runs 17 residues. Germline V gene sequence: CDR1 MRHNA, CDR2 SNTAGT. Trimming at V came to 3 bases and at J to 6 bases, leaving 12 bases not matched to a gene. CDR3 in DNA: TGTGCCAGCAGTGATGGTCCCCCAAATAGCGGGAGCAATGAGCAGTTCTTC. As protein: CASSDGPPNSGSNEQFF.

The V and J genes are TRBV6-1 and TRBJ1-2, with D maybe TRBD1 (6 bases). Trimming stripped 10 bases from V and 5 bases from J, with 11 bases between. Germline values: CDR1 MNHNS, CDR2 SASEGT. CDR3 size: 11 residues. The CDR3 nucleotides read TGTGCCACCAGGACAGAGTATGGCTACACCTTC. It yields the protein CATRTEYGYTF.

The chain uses TRBV7-9 and TRBJ1-5, with D unresolved. Per germline, CDR1 SEHNR and CDR2 FQNEAQ (reference sequence). Trimming shortened V by 1 base and J by 3 bases, and 10 bases separated the two germline ends. The CDR3 runs 15 residues. The CDR3, as DNA: TGTGCCAGCAGCTTAGGAGGCTCAGTCAATCAGCCCCAGCATTTT. Protein product: CASSLGGSVNQPQHF.

The chain links TRBV19 to TRBJ2-1; TRBD2 is a possible D gene (7 bases). The CDR3 spans 13 residues. Germline CDR1 LNHDA, CDR2 SQIVND (reference sequence). Trimming cost V 3 bases and J 8 bases, with 11 bases left between them. CDR3 sequence (DNA): TGTGCCAGTAGTATGGGGGGGGGCGATGAGCAGTTCTTC. Its translation: CASSMGGGDEQFF.

This chain uses TRBV2 with TRBJ2-7, with a possible D match to TRBD2 (6 bases). The CDR3 extends over 15 amino acids. Trimming left V 4 bases short and J 1 base short, with 14 bases between. CDR1 SNHLY and CDR2 FYNNEI come from the germline V gene. CDR3 residues: CASSGRDSHSYEQYF. The CDR3 nucleotides are TGTGCCAGCAGTGGCCGGGACTCCCATTCCTACGAGCAGTACTTC. The entire variable domain, with the rest obtained from reference TRBV2 and TRBJ2-7, is as follows: EPEVTQTPSHQVTQMGQEVILRCVPISNHLYFYWYRQILGQKVEFLVSFYNNEISEKSEIFDDQFSVERPDGSNFTLKIRSTKLEDSAMYFCASSGRDSHSYEQYFGPGTRLTVT.

This clone came up once. This chain connects TRBV28 to TRBJ2-1; 8 bases are a match to TRBD2. The CDR3 contains 14 residues. Germline CDR1 is MDHEN and CDR2 is SYDVKM. V shed 7 bases and J 6 bases; nucleotides not matched to a gene: 8. The CDR3 loop reads CASTRGGAANEQFF. Here the CDR3 DNA reads TGTGCCAGCACCCGGGGGGGTGCTGCCAATGAGCAGTTCTTC.

The chain recombines TRBV6-1 with TRBJ2-7; D may be TRBD1 (8 bases). The germline V and J ends were trimmed by 8 bases and 3 bases, with 17 bases remaining between them. The CDR3 sequence is 14 residues long. Germline CDR1 MNHNS, CDR2 SASEGT. Here the CDR3 reads CASGPTGDYYEQYF. CDR3 nucleotide sequence: TGTGCCAGCGGCCCGACAGGGGACTACTACGAGCAGTACTTC.

V is TRBV27 and J is TRBJ1-2; possibly TRBD1 for D (5 bases). The germline CDR1 and CDR2 sequences are MNHEY and SMNVEV (reference sequence). This CDR3 has 16 residues. V dropped 6 bases and J dropped 3 bases, with 20 bases sitting between them. The CDR3 reads CASRRKGREAHYGYTF. The CDR3 DNA reads TGTGCCAGCAGAAGAAAGGGCAGGGAGGCTCACTATGGCTACACCTTC.

This chain links TRBV4-2 with TRBJ1-1; 12 bases align to TRBD1. The J segment lost 4 bases and the V segment lost 4 bases, leaving 10 bases of the junction unmatched. Germline lookup yields CDR1 LGHNA and CDR2 YNFKEQ. The CDR3 has 17 amino acids. CDR3 coding DNA: TGTGCCAGCAGCCCCGGGACAGGGGGCTGGACAAGCACTGAAGCTTTCTTT. It is translated as CASSPGTGGWTSTEAFF.

CDR3 sequence (DNA): TGCAGCGTCGTCGACAGGGGAGGTTCCTACGAGCAGTACTTC. It translates to CSVVDRGGSYEQYF. The rearrangement uses TRBV29-1 and TRBJ2-7; 8 bases line up with TRBD1. Per germline, CDR1 SQVTM and CDR2 ANQGSEA. Trimming removed 6 bases from V and 1 base from J; junction bases left unmatched: 8. The CDR3 spans 14 residues.

This clone was picked up one time. The chain links TRBV19 to TRBJ2-1, with 9 bases matching TRBD2. The CDR3 contains 19 residues. CDR1 and CDR2 (germline): LNHDA, SQIVND (reference sequence). Losses at the gene ends were 5 bases for V and 0 bases for J; bases not matched to a gene: 14. The CDR3 loop is CASSGVGSSGGPSYNEQFF. The DNA for the CDR3 is TGTGCCAGTAGTGGGGTCGGGAGTAGCGGGGGACCCTCCTACAATGAGCAGTTCTTC.

V gene TRBV28 combines with J gene TRBJ2-5; possibly TRBD1 for D (6 bases). Trimming took 5 bases from V and 5 from J, leaving 27 bases between them. CDR3 length equals 18 residues. CDR1 and CDR2 (germline): MDHEN, SYDVKM. For the CDR3, the DNA is TGTGCCAGCAGTCCCCTCGGTGGGGGCGGACCCCAACGGGAGACCCAGTACTTC. This codes for CASSPLGGGGPQRETQYF.

This sequence joins TRBV30 and TRBJ2-7, with a weak D call TRBD1 (6 bases). CDR3 length equals 15 residues. V was pared by 0 bases and J by 1 base, with 13 bases between. CDR1 is GTSNPN and CDR2 is SVGIG in the germline V gene (reference sequence). For the CDR3, the DNA is TGTGCCTGGAGTGTACACACAGGGATTTCCTACGAGCAGTACTTC. Its protein product is CAWSVHTGISYEQYF.

The chain uses TRBV5-6 and TRBJ2-3, with D perhaps matching TRBD2 (5 bases). This CDR3 comprises 14 residues. Trimming removed 3 bases at V and 2 bases at J, with 10 bases between. Germline-derived CDR1 and CDR2 are SGHDT and YYEEEE. This chain's CDR3 is CASSSLALTDTQYF. The CDR3 bases are TGTGCCAGCAGCTCGCTAGCACTCACAGATACGCAGTATTTT.

In this sample, this clone turned up a few times. The chain carries TRBV5-1 and TRBJ1-1; 10 positions match TRBD1. Germline CDR1 SGHRS, CDR2 YFSETQ. CDR3 length: 14 amino acids. V gave up 5 bases and J gave up 5 bases; unmatched junction bases: 6. CDR3 residues: CASSWDRGITEAFF. Written as DNA, the CDR3 is TGCGCCAGCAGTTGGGACAGGGGCATAACTGAAGCTTTCTTT.

This chain joins TRBV4-2 and TRBJ1-2; possible D gene TRBD1, 6 bases. Trimming stripped 0 bases from V and 6 bases from J, with 8 bases between. CDR3 size: 13 residues. Germline CDR1 and CDR2: LGHNA and YNFKEQ. CDR3 sequence reads: CASSQDAGDGYTF. Here the CDR3 DNA reads TGTGCCAGCAGCCAAGATGCAGGGGATGGCTACACCTTC.

The chain recombines TRBV6-4 with TRBJ2-3, with a weak D call TRBD2 (7 bases). This CDR3 is 15 amino acids long. Between the trimmed V and J ends, which lost 4 bases and 1 base, there was a span of 12 bases. Germline lookup yields CDR1 MRHNA and CDR2 SNTAGT. CDR3 amino acids: CASSALGGRTDTQYF. In nucleotides, the CDR3 is TGTGCCAGCAGTGCTTTGGGGGGGCGCACAGATACGCAGTATTTT.

The chain joins TRBV28 to TRBJ1-5; TRBD1 matches 9 bases. Per germline, CDR1 MDHEN and CDR2 SYDVKM. Unmatched junction bases numbered 19, after V lost 6 bases and J lost 1 base. This CDR3 region has 20 residues. CDR3 amino acids: CASSPGQGYVKVWSNQPQHF. The CDR3 DNA reads as TGTGCCAGCAGCCCGGGACAGGGATATGTTAAAGTTTGGAGCAATCAGCCCCAGCATTTT.

The rearrangement links TRBV11-1 to TRBJ2-5; D possibly corresponds to TRBD2 (6 bases). The DNA end is more similar to TRBJ2-7, so the J call may be wrong. Germline CDR1 SGHAT, CDR2 FQDESV (reference sequence). The CDR3 loop spans 15 amino acids. The CDR3, as DNA: TGTGCCAGCAGCTCTCCCAGCGGCGGGACCTACGAGCAGTACTTC. This translates into CASSSPSGGTYEQYF.

V gene TRBV5-8 combines with J gene TRBJ2-2; D may be TRBD2 (5 bases). CDR1 and CDR2 from the germline V gene are SGHTS and YDEGEE. The CDR3 runs to 15 residues. V was clipped by 5 bases and J by 4 bases, with 15 bases between them. CDR3 sequence reads: CASRPPGGGTGELFF. The DNA of the CDR3 is TGTGCCAGCAGGCCCCCCGGTGGAGGCACCGGGGAGCTGTTTTTT.

As DNA, the CDR3 is TGTGCCAGCAGGGGAATAGCGGCCACCGGGGAGCTGTTTTTT. Translation: CASRGIAATGELFF. The V call is TRBV6-5, the J call TRBJ2-2; TRBD2 is a possible D gene (6 bases). The CDR3 extends over 14 amino acids. V was pared by 6 bases and J by 4 bases, with 12 bases between. Germline V gene lookup returns CDR1 MNHEY and CDR2 SVGAGI.

The rearrangement links TRBV28 to TRBJ1-2, with 9 bases that match TRBD1. Germline lookup yields CDR1 MDHEN and CDR2 SYDVKM. This CDR3 spans 14 amino acids. V was pared by 6 bases and J by 1 base, with 3 bases of the junction left unmatched. DNA of the CDR3: TGTGCCAGCAGGACGACAGGGGGTAACTATGGCTACACCTTC. This gives the protein CASRTTGGNYGYTF.